One and the same sample provided the 14 T cell receptor beta chains below, sequenced in a study of neurological immune-mediated disorders. In TCRdb, the 5' RACE reads were re-called with MiXCR into one record per CDR3 protein. Among about 120,000 distinct CDR3 sequences listed, roughly 3.2% were seen once. Sequenced: PBMCs. The receptors stem from a woman aged 25 to 45 with multiple sclerosis.

This clonotype came up many times. The chain uses TRBV6-1 and TRBJ2-7; D possibly uses TRBD1 or TRBD2 (6 bases each). CDR3 length: 13 amino acids. Trimming cost V 1 base and J 6 bases, with 10 bases left between them. The germline V gene encodes CDR1 MNHNS and CDR2 SASEGT. The chain's CDR3 is CASSEGGAAEQYF. CDR3 bases: TGTGCCAGCAGTGAAGGGGGGGCAGCCGAGCAGTACTTC.

At least ten counts were recorded for this clonotype. This chain joins TRBV14 and TRBJ2-7; D is ambiguous. The V end lost 4 bases, the J end lost 7 bases, and 14 bases lay between the germline ends. CDR1 is SGHDN and CDR2 is FVKESK in the germline V gene. This CDR3 is built from 13 residues. The CDR3: CASSPNGPGEQYF. CDR3 bases: TGTGCCAGCAGCCCAAATGGCCCTGGGGAGCAGTACTTC.

This clonotype was picked up many times. The gene calls are TRBV7-6 and TRBJ1-2; 10 bases agree with TRBD1. Unmatched junction bases numbered 10, after V lost 4 bases and J lost 8 bases. CDR3 length: 15 residues. Germline V gene data show CDR1 as SGHVS and CDR2 as FNYEAQ. CDR3 DNA: TGTGCCAGCAGCTCCCCCGGGACAGGGGCCCCGGGCTACACCTTC. Encoded protein: CASSSPGTGAPGYTF.

The table lists this clonotype with many counts. The genes are TRBV20-1 and TRBJ1-2; D is unclear. Per germline, CDR1 DFQATT and CDR2 SNEGSKA (reference sequence). The CDR3 sequence is 11 residues long. V dropped 7 bases and J dropped 7 bases, with 13 bases sitting between them. Here the CDR3 reads CSVRGLPGYTF. CDR3 in DNA: TGCAGTGTACGAGGGCTTCCTGGCTACACCTTC.

This clonotype has ten or more counts. An end of the junction does not agree with germline; a read error may underlie this. The V gene is TRBV4-1, the J gene TRBJ2-1; tentatively, D is TRBD2 (7 bases). This CDR3 is 17 amino acids long. The germline V gene encodes CDR1 MGHRA and CDR2 YSYEKL. Here the CDR3 reads CASSQVSGTGGLNEQFF. The CDR3 coding sequence is TGCGCCAGCAGTCAAGTAAGCGGGACGGGGGGCCTCAATGAGCAGTTCTTC.

On this clonotype itself: It may be a read error: a sequence one base away is much more abundant. The J gene is TRBJ2-1, the V gene TRBV3-1; 9 bases match TRBD2. Germline CDR1 LGHDT, CDR2 YNNKEL (reference sequence). The V and J ends lost 4 bases and 9 bases, in that order; junction bases with no gene match: 7. There are 14 residues in the CDR3. CDR3: CASSPGIAGAEQFF. DNA for the CDR3: TGTGCCAGCAGCCCGGGAATAGCGGGAGCTGAGCAGTTCTTC.

This clonotype was seen ten or more times. The genes are TRBV12-3 or TRBV12-4 and TRBJ2-7; 7 nucleotides line up with TRBD1. The CDR3 is made up of 12 amino acids. The J segment lost 6 bases and the V segment lost 6 bases, leaving 5 bases of the junction unmatched. This CDR3 reads CASSPTGLEQYF. In DNA form, the CDR3 reads TGTGCCAGCAGCCCGACAGGGCTCGAGCAGTACTTC.

This clonotype was counted ten times or more. J is TRBJ1-3 and V is TRBV7-9; D remains unclear. CDR1 and CDR2 from the germline V gene are SEHNR and FQNEAQ (reference sequence). The CDR3 runs 15 residues. Trimming took off 3 bases at V and 4 bases at J, with 13 bases between the two ends. The CDR3 spells CASSFGRNMGNTIYF. The CDR3 nucleotides are TGTGCCAGCAGCTTCGGACGGAACATGGGAAACACCATATATTTT.

V is TRBV7-6 and J is TRBJ2-2, with 8 bases lining up with TRBD2. Trimming at V came to 3 bases and at J to 3 bases, leaving 3 bases not matched to a gene. This CDR3 region has 15 residues. Germline-derived CDR1 and CDR2 are SGHVS and FNYEAQ. CDR3 residues: CASSFNSGDTGELFF. The DNA of the CDR3 is TGTGCCAGCAGCTTTAATAGCGGGGACACCGGGGAGCTGTTTTTT.

In its sample, this clonotype was seen many times. The CDR3 protein is CASSQDLDLNTEAFF. The CDR3 coding sequence is TGCGCCAGCAGCCAAGATTTGGACTTGAACACTGAAGCTTTCTTT. The V and J genes are TRBV4-3 and TRBJ1-1; D remains ambiguous. Per germline, CDR1 LGHNA and CDR2 YSLEER. V was clipped by 0 bases and J by 0 bases, with 8 bases between them. This CDR3 is 15 amino acids long.

The J gene is TRBJ2-1, the V gene TRBV10-2; 7 nucleotides align to TRBD2. V was clipped by 8 bases and J by 3 bases; unmatched bases: 7. The CDR3 loop spans 14 amino acids. Per germline, CDR1 WSHSY and CDR2 SAAADI. The CDR3 spells CASGMGGNYNEQFF. Written as DNA, the CDR3 is TGCGCCAGCGGGATGGGGGGGAACTACAATGAGCAGTTCTTC.

Ten or more counts support this clonotype. The V gene is TRBV5-1, the J gene TRBJ2-3; D ambiguous. In germline, CDR1 is SGHRS, CDR2 YFSETQ. The CDR3 totals 13 residues. V was cut by 3 bases and J by 0 bases, with 5 bases left in between. CDR3 amino acids: CASSSLSTDTQYF. Written as DNA, the CDR3 is TGCGCCAGCAGCTCCCTTAGCACAGATACGCAGTATTTT.

Turning to this clonotype: Germline is not matched at one junction end, which may reflect a read error. V is TRBV7-8 and J is TRBJ2-7; D gene ambiguous. Per the germline V gene, CDR1 is SGHVS and CDR2 is FQNEAQ. CDR3 length: 15 residues. Here the CDR3 reads CASILVGLAISEQYF. In nucleotides, the CDR3 is TGTGCCAGCATCTTAGTCGGGCTGGCTATCTCCGAGCAGTACTTC.

This clonotype was observed many times. The chain links TRBV10-3 to TRBJ2-3, with D perhaps given as TRBD1 or TRBD2 (5 bases each). The CDR3 loop spans 15 amino acids. Trimming cost V 4 bases and J 3 bases, with 14 bases left between them. Germline lookup yields CDR1 ENHRY and CDR2 SYGVKD. The DNA of the CDR3 is TGTGCCATCAGTGTATCGGGGCAGCAGACAGATACGCAGTATTTT. Translated, it gives CAISVSGQQTDTQYF.